These T cell receptor beta chains were read from a single sample in a study of cytomegalovirus exposure and HLA in healthy donors. Repertoires were generated with immunoSEQ multiplex PCR, while TCRdb's copy carries only in-frame clones and drops some. The table shows some 150,000 clones, with 64% occurring only once. Sequences were obtained from PBMCs. Source of these receptors: a woman in her twenties or thirties in good health and CMV-seropositive. Each CDR3 is given with its conserved first and last residue. A D gene is named only where the DNA matches it firmly. Size is omitted from some rows. Given values are once, few, many or a class for expanded clones.

j_call,clone_size,v_call,d_call,cdr3_aa,cdr3_nt
TRBJ2-7,few,TRBV11-2,-,CASSIGTVYEQYF,TGTGCCAGCAGCATCGGCACAGTATACGAGCAGTACTTC
TRBJ2-6,-,TRBV5-1,TRBD1,CASSFDRGISGANVLTF,TGCGCCAGCAGCTTCGACAGGGGGATTTCTGGGGCCAACGTCCTGACTTTC
TRBJ2-1,-,TRBV19,TRBD2,CASISRSGRQFF,TGTGCCAGTATTAGTCGTAGCGGGAGGCAGTTCTTC
TRBJ1-4,-,TRBV27,TRBD1,CASSLSGTGAYHEKLFF,TGTGCCAGCAGTTTATCCGGGACAGGAGCCTATCATGAAAAACTGTTTTTT
TRBJ2-7,-,TRBV7-9,-,CASSDPDRQSYEQYF,TGTGCCAGCAGCGACCCTGACAGGCAATCCTACGAGCAGTACTTC
TRBJ2-5,-,TRBV19,-,CASSYSRTALETQYF,TGTGCCAGTAGCTACAGCCGGACAGCCCTGGAGACCCAGTACTTC
TRBJ2-5,once,TRBV7-9,-,CASSLAQGAETQYF,TGTGCCAGCAGCTTAGCGCAGGGCGCAGAGACCCAGTACTTC
TRBJ1-2,few,TRBV6-4,-,CASSEQWVLGGYGYTF,TGTGCCAGCAGTGAACAGTGGGTTCTTGGAGGGTATGGCTACACCTTC
TRBJ2-5,-,TRBV1,-,CTSSLVTGGNQETQYF,TGCACCAGCAGCCTAGTGACAGGGGGAAACCAAGAGACCCAGTACTTC
TRBJ1-2,few,TRBV10-3,-,CAISFGGFYGYTF,TGTGCCATCAGTTTTGGGGGCTTCTATGGCTACACCTTC
TRBJ1-6,-,TRBV6-1,TRBD1,CASSPVTGGSSPLHF,TGTGCCAGCAGTCCGGTGACAGGGGGCTCTTCACCCCTCCACTTT
TRBJ1-2,few,TRBV7-7,-,CASRPEANKRTNYGYTF,TGTGCCAGCAGACCCGAAGCAAACAAGCGTACTAACTATGGCTACACCTTC
TRBJ2-5,-,TRBV25-1,-,CASSDVRGASETQYF,TGTGCCAGCAGTGATGTAAGGGGCGCGTCGGAGACCCAGTACTTC
TRBJ2-7,few,TRBV11-2,-,CASSLIRGGYEQYF,TGTGCCAGCAGCTTAATCCGAGGGGGTTACGAGCAGTACTTC
TRBJ2-5,many,TRBV5-4,TRBD1,CASRQGAWQETQYF,TGTGCCAGCAGGCAGGGGGCTTGGCAAGAGACCCAGTACTTC
TRBJ2-1,-,TRBV4-1,-,CASSAGNHEQFF,TGCGCCAGCAGCGCGGGGAACCATGAGCAGTTCTTC
TRBJ1-1,-,TRBV5-1,-,CASSQKGTEAFF,TGCGCCAGCAGTCAAAAGGGGACTGAAGCTTTCTTT
TRBJ1-2,-,TRBV6-5,-,CASKFQGIGYGYTF,TGTGCCAGCAAGTTTCAGGGGATCGGCTATGGCTACACCTTC
TRBJ2-5,-,TRBV5-1,-,CASSLAGETQYF,TGTGCCAGCAGCTTGGCAGGAGAGACCCAGTACTTC
TRBJ1-1,-,TRBV5-4,-,CASSTGNRERTEAFF,TGTGCCAGCAGCACGGGAAACAGGGAGAGGACTGAAGCTTTCTTT
TRBJ2-2,-,TRBV19,TRBD2,CASSSTREREGAGELFF,TGTGCCAGTAGCTCCACAAGGGAGCGGGAGGGGGCCGGGGAGCTGTTTTTT
TRBJ1-5,few,TRBV30,TRBD1,CAWRSPGQGNQPQHF,TGTGCCTGGCGTTCTCCGGGACAGGGGAATCAGCCCCAGCATTTT
TRBJ2-7,-,TRBV6-5,-,CASRPLAVYEQYF,TGTGCCAGCAGACCCTTAGCGGTTTACGAGCAGTACTTC
TRBJ1-2,-,TRBV6-5,-,CASSYSAGGPYGYTF,TGTGCCAGCAGTTACTCGGCCGGGGGACCCTATGGCTACACCTTC
TRBJ2-3,-,TRBV5-1,TRBD2,CASSLDTSAGDTQYF,TGCGCCAGCAGCTTGGATACTAGCGCCGGGGATACGCAGTATTTT
TRBJ2-5,-,TRBV7-8,-,CASSFGFQGTQYF,TGTGCCAGCAGCTTCGGGTTTCAGGGAACCCAGTACTTC
TRBJ1-1,-,TRBV5-1,-,CASAQGGNTEAFF,TGCGCCAGCGCACAGGGTGGGAACACTGAAGCTTTCTTT
TRBJ2-2,few,TRBV6-5,-,CASSYSIVGSSGELFF,TGTGCCAGCAGTTACTCGATCGTTGGCTCATCCGGGGAGCTGTTTTTT
TRBJ2-7,-,TRBV2,-,CASSEWPSRVPEQYF,TGTGCCAGCAGTGAATGGCCCAGCAGGGTTCCCGAGCAGTACTTC
TRBJ1-3,-,TRBV11-3,-,CASSPYLERSSGNTIYF,TGTGCCAGCAGCCCCTATTTAGAGAGATCCTCTGGAAACACCATATATTTT
TRBJ1-2,-,TRBV10-3,TRBD1,CAISEGQGDYYGYTF,TGTGCCATCAGTGAAGGACAGGGGGATTACTATGGCTACACCTTC
TRBJ2-7,once,TRBV18,TRBD1,CASSRRTGDHEQYF,TGTGCCAGCTCACGTAGGACAGGGGACCACGAGCAGTACTTC
TRBJ1-5,-,TRBV5-6,-,CASSFGLTSNQPQHF,TGTGCCAGCAGCTTTGGGCTTACTAGCAATCAGCCCCAGCATTTT
TRBJ1-1,-,TRBV5-1,TRBD1,CASSLGTGGFRIPEAFF,TGCGCCAGCAGCTTGGGGACAGGGGGCTTCCGGATCCCTGAAGCTTTCTTT
TRBJ2-1,-,TRBV7-2,-,CASSLRLGDEQFF,TGTGCCAGCAGCTTGCGTCTCGGGGATGAGCAGTTCTTC
TRBJ1-1,few,TRBV11-3,-,CASSLTGLNTEAFF,TGTGCCAGCAGCTTAACAGGCTTGAACACTGAAGCTTTCTTT
TRBJ2-1,few,TRBV29-1,TRBD2,CSVDLSGRGYNEQFF,TGCAGCGTTGACTTGAGCGGGAGGGGGTACAATGAGCAGTTCTTC
TRBJ2-1,-,TRBV19,-,CASSPIEAPGNEQFF,TGTGCCAGTAGTCCCATTGAAGCCCCCGGCAATGAGCAGTTCTTC
TRBJ2-3,-,TRBV6-4,TRBD2,CARIPGTSKADTQYF,TGTGCCAGAATACCCGGGACTAGTAAGGCAGATACGCAGTATTTT
TRBJ2-7,few,TRBV11-3,-,CASSPQLLLVYEQYF,TGTGCCAGCAGCCCACAGCTTCTCCTGGTCTACGAGCAGTACTTC
TRBJ1-3,-,TRBV9,-,CASSVPGSGNTIYF,TGTGCCAGCAGCGTACCAGGGTCTGGAAACACCATATATTTT
TRBJ1-6,-,TRBV7-9,TRBD1,CASRPTGGASPLHF,TGTGCCAGCAGGCCAACAGGGGGCGCATCACCCCTCCACTTT
TRBJ1-1,-,TRBV30,TRBD1,CAWGPGTGNTEAFF,TGTGCCTGGGGTCCCGGGACAGGGAACACTGAAGCTTTCTTT
TRBJ2-7,few,TRBV4-1,TRBD2,CASSQQIAGSDEQYF,TGCGCCAGCAGCCAGCAGATAGCGGGGTCGGACGAGCAGTACTTC
TRBJ1-4,few,TRBV6-1,-,CASRIGLGGEKLFF,TGTGCCAGCAGGATCGGCCTAGGAGGTGAAAAACTGTTTTTT
TRBJ1-1,-,TRBV13,TRBD1,CATRFRTGITEAFF,TGTGCCACCAGGTTTCGGACAGGGATTACTGAAGCTTTCTTT
TRBJ2-5,-,TRBV27,-,CASSSRETQYF,TGTGCCAGCAGTTCGAGGGAGACCCAGTACTTC
TRBJ1-2,-,TRBV5-1,-,CASSAELANYGYTF,TGCGCCAGCAGCGCCGAACTTGCTAACTATGGCTACACCTTC
TRBJ2-7,-,TRBV4-1,TRBD2,CASSPSGTSGRGEQYF,TGCGCCAGCAGTCCGTCCGGGACTAGCGGGAGAGGCGAGCAGTACTTC
TRBJ2-3,-,TRBV2,-,CASRPRGGRNTDTQYF,TGTGCCAGCAGACCTCGCGGGGGCAGAAACACAGATACGCAGTATTTT
TRBJ1-5,few,TRBV28,TRBD1,CASSPGTGSSPQHF,TGTGCCAGCAGTCCCGGGACAGGGAGTTCGCCCCAGCATTTT
TRBJ2-5,-,TRBV7-8,-,CASSLMAIGETQYF,TGTGCCAGCAGCTTGATGGCTATCGGGGAGACCCAGTACTTC
TRBJ1-6,-,TRBV5-1,-,CASSYLPEGNSPLHF,TGCGCCAGCAGCTACCTACCCGAGGGCAATTCACCCCTCCACTTT
TRBJ1-4,few,TRBV25-1,-,CATARGPEEKLFF,TGTGCCACCGCTCGAGGTCCGGAGGAAAAACTGTTTTTT
TRBJ2-5,-,TRBV5-1,-,CASSLGVTAQETQYF,TGCGCCAGCAGCTTGGGGGTGACAGCCCAAGAGACCCAGTACTTC
TRBJ2-5,-,TRBV5-1,-,CASRAGSCETQYF,TGCGCCAGCAGAGCAGGGTCCTGTGAGACCCAGTACTTC
TRBJ2-1,-,TRBV11-1,TRBD2,CASSLRTTGGMYNEQFF,TGTGCCAGCAGCTTACGAACGACGGGGGGAATGTACAATGAGCAGTTCTTC
TRBJ2-2,-,TRBV7-3,-,CASRLATRGTGELFF,TGTGCCAGCAGGCTGGCAACACGAGGCACCGGGGAGCTGTTTTTT
TRBJ2-7,few,TRBV14,TRBD2,CASSQAGGFPYEQYF,TGTGCCAGCAGCCAAGCGGGGGGGTTCCCCTACGAGCAGTACTTC